This T cell receptor (beta chain) was recovered during a study of cytomegalovirus exposure and HLA in healthy donors. Study findings and constraints: The TCR clusters that emerged in the first cohort tended, a later analysis found, to co-occur in the roughly 110 validation repertoires. CMV antigen specificity was confirmed in vitro for a few CMV-associated chains.

Sequencing used immunoSEQ multiplex PCR; TCRdb keeps in-frame clones, though not all of them. The data hold around 56,000 clones, with approximately 89% observed a single time. The V segment lost 5 bases and the J segment 2 bases; nucleotides outside the gene matches: 2. The CDR3 contains 14 residues. Germline V gene lookup returns CDR1 LNHDA and CDR2 SQIVND (reference sequence). Points on this clone: The antigen is unknown.

Sequenced input: PBMCs. The TCR originated in a woman aged 18-29 years in good health and CMV-seronegative. The V call is TRBV19, the J call TRBJ1-5; TRBD1 matches 8 bases. For the CDR3, the DNA is TGTGCCAGTAGTCTGGGACAGGGCAATCAGCCCCAGCATTTT. This sequence encodes CASSLGQGNQPQHF.